The clone carrying this TCR beta chain was counted only a few times. The antigen remains undetermined. The germline V gene has CDR1 MNHEY and CDR2 SVGEGT. V was cut by 2 bases and J by 0 bases, with 13 bases left in between. CDR3 length: 17 amino acids. The data belong to a study of identical twins. General study findings and limits: Abundant cord blood beta clonotypes carried fewer insertions; memory repertoires showed none. Modelling underestimated the level of out-of-frame TCR alpha sharing observed in monozygotic twins.

One entry per CDR3 protein results from TCRdb running MiXCR on the 5' RACE reads. The sample lists roughly 710,000 distinct CDR3 sequences, roughly 6% seen once, with 1.5% to 2% in the top ten. Material: naive T cells sorted from blood. The sequence was collected from a man younger than 35 in good health. The V gene is TRBV6-2 or TRBV6-3, the J gene TRBJ2-2; D may be TRBD2 (5 bases). The CDR3 DNA reads TGTGCCAGCAGTTACGGGGTTAGCGCAACGAACACCGGGGAGCTGTTTTTT. It translates to CASSYGVSATNTGELFF.